This TCR beta chain was recovered during a study of T cells after yellow fever vaccination. Across the study: Low-cell-number fractions underwent preparation using SMART-Seq v4 Ultra Low Input. General study findings and limits: Weaker, the secondary response peaked sooner, at day 5 versus 15. Few clonotypes appeared in both CD4 and CD8 compartments.

The study made its TCR cDNA through 5'RACE template switching. That step introduced a universal primer site along with UMIs. From the 5' RACE reads, TCRdb called clonotypes with MiXCR, one entry per CDR3 protein. The table has 60,000 to 85,000 distinct CDR3 sequences, more than 5.5% seen once. The germline gives CDR1 SQVTM, CDR2 ANQGSEA. The CDR3 totals 12 residues. V trimming: 4 bases; J trimming: 6 bases; junction bases outside the gene matches: 6. This clonotype has only a few counts. What it recognizes is unknown. Specimen: CD8+ T cells sorted from PBMCs, collected 5 to 6 days after the first yellow fever vaccination. The rearrangement joins TRBV29-1 to TRBJ2-7; TRBD2 matches at 7 bases. The clonotype was recovered from a man between 18 and 29 years old who received the YFV17D yellow fever vaccine. CDR3 region: CSVVGTSAEQYF. CDR3 DNA: TGCAGCGTTGTGGGTACTAGCGCCGAGCAGTACTTC.